One T cell receptor beta chain is described in this entry. Authors' processing steps: Amplified reference gene primers provided the basis for estimating nucleated cell counts. Measured with immunoSEQ multiplex PCR; TCRdb has only the in-frame clones, and not every one. From that table come the V and J calls and clone size; the DNA was used to work out D and trimming. The data show some 46,000 clones, roughly 80% seen once. The CDR3 spans 12 residues. V was shortened by 0 bases and J by 6 bases, with 5 bases between the two germline ends. Per the germline V gene, CDR1 is SGHRS and CDR2 is YFSETQ. These data belong to a study of blood T cell repertoires in COVID-19. Turning to the study itself: The analysed material was cDNA or gDNA that came from T cells, B-cell-depleted T cells, or PBMCs.

This clonotype was sampled from a woman aged 55-69 years with acute or convalescent COVID-19. Sequencing was done on a sample of peripheral blood. The rearrangement joins TRBV5-1 to TRBJ2-3, with no clear D. DNA for the CDR3: TGCGCCAGCAGCTTGGGGCTCGATACGCAGTATTTT. The encoded protein is CASSLGLDTQYF. Based on the CDR3 plus reference TRBV5-1 and TRBJ2-3, the full variable domain is KAGVTQTPRYLIKTRGQQVTLSCSPISGHRSVSWYQQTPGQGLQFLFEYFSETQRNKGNFPGRFSGRQFSNSRSEMNVSTLELGDSALYLCASSLGLDTQYFGPGTRLTVL.